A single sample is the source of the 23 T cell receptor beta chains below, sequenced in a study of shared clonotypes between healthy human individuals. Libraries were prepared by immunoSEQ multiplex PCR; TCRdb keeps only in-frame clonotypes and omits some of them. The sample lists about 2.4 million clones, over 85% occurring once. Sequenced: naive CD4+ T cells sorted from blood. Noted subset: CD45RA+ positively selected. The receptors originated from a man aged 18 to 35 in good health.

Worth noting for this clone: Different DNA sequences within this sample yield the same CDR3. The CDR3 DNA is TGTGCCAGTAGTCGGGGCGGGGTGGGAGAGACCCAGTACTTC. It codes for CASSRGGVGETQYF. The J gene is TRBJ2-5, the V gene TRBV19, with D possibly matching TRBD2 (6 bases). CDR3 length equals 14 residues. Looked up from germline, CDR1 is LNHDA and CDR2 is SQIVND (reference sequence). Trimming cost V 5 bases and J 4 bases, with 14 bases left between them.

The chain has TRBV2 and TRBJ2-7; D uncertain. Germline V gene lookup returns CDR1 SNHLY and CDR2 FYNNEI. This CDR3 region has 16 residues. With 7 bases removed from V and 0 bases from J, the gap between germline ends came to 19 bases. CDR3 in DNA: TGTGCCAGCACGAGGCAGTACCTATCTATCTCCTACGAGCAGTACTTC. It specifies CASTRQYLSISYEQYF.

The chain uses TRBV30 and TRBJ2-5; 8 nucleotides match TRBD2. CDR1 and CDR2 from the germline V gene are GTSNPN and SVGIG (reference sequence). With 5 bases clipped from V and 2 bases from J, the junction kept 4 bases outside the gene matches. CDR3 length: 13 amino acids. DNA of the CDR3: TGTGCCTGGGACACGGGGGGGCAAGAGACCCAGTACTTC. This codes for CAWDTGGQETQYF.

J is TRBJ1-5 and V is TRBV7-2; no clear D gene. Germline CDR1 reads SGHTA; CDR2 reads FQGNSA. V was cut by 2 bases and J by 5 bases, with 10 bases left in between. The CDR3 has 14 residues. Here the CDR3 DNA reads TGTGCCAGCAGCTTATACGGTCGGGATCAGCCCCAGCATTTT. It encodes CASSLYGRDQPQHF.

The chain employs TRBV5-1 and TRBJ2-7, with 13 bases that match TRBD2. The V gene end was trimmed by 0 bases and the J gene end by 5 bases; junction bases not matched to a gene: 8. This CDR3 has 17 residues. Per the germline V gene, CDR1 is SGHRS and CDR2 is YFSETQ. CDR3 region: CASSLVLAGGLLHEQYF. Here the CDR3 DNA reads TGCGCCAGCAGCTTGGTACTAGCGGGGGGGCTTCTCCACGAGCAGTACTTC.

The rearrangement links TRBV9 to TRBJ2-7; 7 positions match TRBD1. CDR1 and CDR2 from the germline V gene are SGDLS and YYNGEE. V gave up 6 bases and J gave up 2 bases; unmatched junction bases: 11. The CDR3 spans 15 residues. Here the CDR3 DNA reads TGTGCCAGCACCCCGGACAGGATTCACCCCTACGAGCAGTACTTC. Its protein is CASTPDRIHPYEQYF.

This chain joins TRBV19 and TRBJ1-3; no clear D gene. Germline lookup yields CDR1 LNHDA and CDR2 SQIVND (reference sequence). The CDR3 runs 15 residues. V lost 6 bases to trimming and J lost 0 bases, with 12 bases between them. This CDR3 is CASSVGQNSGNTIYF. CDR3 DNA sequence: TGTGCCAGTAGCGTTGGTCAAAACTCTGGAAACACCATATATTTT.

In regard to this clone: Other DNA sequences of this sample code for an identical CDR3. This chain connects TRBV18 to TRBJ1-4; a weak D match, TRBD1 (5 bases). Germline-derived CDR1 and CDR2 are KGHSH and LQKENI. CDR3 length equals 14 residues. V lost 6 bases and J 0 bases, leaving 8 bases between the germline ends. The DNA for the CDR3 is TGTGCCAGCTCCCTAGGGGCAACTAATGAAAAACTGTTTTTT. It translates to CASSLGATNEKLFF.

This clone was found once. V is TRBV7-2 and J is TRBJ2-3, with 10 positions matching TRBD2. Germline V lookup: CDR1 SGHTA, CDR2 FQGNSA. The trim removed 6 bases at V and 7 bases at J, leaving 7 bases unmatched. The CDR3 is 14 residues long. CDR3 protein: CASRASGSGHTQYF. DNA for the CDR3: TGTGCCAGCAGGGCTAGCGGGAGCGGACATACGCAGTATTTT. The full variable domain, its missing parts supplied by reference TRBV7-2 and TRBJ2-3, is GAGVSQSPSNKVTEKGKDVELRCDPISGHTALYWYRQSLGQGLEFLIYFQGNSAPDKSGLPSDRFSAERTGGSVSTLTIQRTQQEDSAVYLCASRASGSGHTQYFGPGTRLTVL.

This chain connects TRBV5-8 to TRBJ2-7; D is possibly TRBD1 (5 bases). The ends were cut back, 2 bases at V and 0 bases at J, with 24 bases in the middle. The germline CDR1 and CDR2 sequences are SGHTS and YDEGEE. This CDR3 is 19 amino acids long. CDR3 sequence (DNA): TGTGCCAGCAGCTTTGAGTTGTCAGGGAACCTTAAGCTCTCCTACGAGCAGTACTTC. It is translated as CASSFELSGNLKLSYEQYF.

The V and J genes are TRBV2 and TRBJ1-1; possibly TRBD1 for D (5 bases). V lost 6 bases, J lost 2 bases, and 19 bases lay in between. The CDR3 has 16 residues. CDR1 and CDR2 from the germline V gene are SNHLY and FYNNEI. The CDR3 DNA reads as TGTGCCAGCAGCAATTCGCCGAGCAGGGTAAACACTGAAGCTTTCTTT. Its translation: CASSNSPSRVNTEAFF.

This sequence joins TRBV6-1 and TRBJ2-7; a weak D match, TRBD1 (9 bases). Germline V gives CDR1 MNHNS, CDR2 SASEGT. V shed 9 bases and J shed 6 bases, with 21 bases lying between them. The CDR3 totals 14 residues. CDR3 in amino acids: CASARGDRVGEQYF. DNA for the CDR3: TGTGCCAGTGCGCGGGGGGACAGGGTTGGCGAGCAGTACTTC.

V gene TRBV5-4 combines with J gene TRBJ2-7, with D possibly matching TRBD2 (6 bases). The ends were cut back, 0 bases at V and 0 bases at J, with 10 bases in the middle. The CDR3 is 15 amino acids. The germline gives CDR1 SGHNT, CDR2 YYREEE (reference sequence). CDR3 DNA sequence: TGTGCCAGCAGCTTGGGGGCGGGAATCTCCTACGAGCAGTACTTC. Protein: CASSLGAGISYEQYF.

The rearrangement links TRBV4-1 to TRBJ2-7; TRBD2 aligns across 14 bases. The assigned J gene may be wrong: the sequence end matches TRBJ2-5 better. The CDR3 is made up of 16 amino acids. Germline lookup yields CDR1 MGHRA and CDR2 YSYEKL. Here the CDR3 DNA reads TGCGCCAGCAGCCCTGTCTCAGGACTAGCGGGGGGGACCCAGTACTTC. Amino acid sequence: CASSPVSGLAGGTQYF.

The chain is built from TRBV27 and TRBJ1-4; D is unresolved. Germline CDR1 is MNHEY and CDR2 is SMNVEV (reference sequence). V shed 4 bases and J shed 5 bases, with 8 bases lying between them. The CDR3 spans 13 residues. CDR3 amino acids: CASSSVRNEKLFF. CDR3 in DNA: TGTGCCAGCAGTTCCGTGAGAAATGAAAAACTGTTTTTT. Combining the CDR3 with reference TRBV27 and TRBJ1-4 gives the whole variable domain EAQVTQNPRYLITVTGKKLTVTCSQNMNHEYMSWYRQDPGLGLRQIYYSMNVEVTDKGDVPEGYKVSRKEKRNFPLILESPSPNQTSLYFCASSSVRNEKLFFGSGTQLSVL.

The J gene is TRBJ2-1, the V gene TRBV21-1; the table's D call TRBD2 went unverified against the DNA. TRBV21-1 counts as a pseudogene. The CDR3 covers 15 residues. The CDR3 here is CASSRRGVAYNEQFF. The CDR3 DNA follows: TGTGCCAGCAGCAGGCGGGGGGTAGCCTACAATGAGCAGTTCTTC.

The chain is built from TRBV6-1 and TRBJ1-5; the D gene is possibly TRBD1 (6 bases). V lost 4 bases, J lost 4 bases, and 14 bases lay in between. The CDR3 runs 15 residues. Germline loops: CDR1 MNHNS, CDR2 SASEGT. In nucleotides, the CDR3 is TGTGCCAGCAGTGGCGGGACACTCCCTAATCAGCCCCAGCATTTT. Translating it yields CASSGGTLPNQPQHF.

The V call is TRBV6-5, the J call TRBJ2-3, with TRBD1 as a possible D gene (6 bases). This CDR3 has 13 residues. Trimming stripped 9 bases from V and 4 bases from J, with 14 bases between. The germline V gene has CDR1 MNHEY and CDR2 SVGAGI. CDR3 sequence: CASHQGKSDTQYF. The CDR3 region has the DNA TGTGCCAGTCACCAGGGGAAGTCAGATACGCAGTATTTT.

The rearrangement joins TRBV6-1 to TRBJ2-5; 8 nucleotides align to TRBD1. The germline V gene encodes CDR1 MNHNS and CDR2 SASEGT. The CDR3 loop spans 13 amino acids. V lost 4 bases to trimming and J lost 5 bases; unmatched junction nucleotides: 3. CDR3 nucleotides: TGTGCCAGCAGTGGGACAGGGTTTGAGACCCAGTACTTC. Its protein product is CASSGTGFETQYF.

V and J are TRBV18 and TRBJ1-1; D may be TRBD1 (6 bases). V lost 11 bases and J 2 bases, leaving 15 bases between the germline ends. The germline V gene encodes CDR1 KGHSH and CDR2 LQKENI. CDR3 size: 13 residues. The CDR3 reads CAGAAGANTEAFF. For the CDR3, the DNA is TGTGCCGGCGCCGCGGGGGCTAACACTGAAGCTTTCTTT. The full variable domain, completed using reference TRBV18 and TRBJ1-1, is NAGVMQNPRHLVRRRGQEARLRCSPMKGHSHVYWYRQLPEEGLKFMVYLQKENIIDESGMPKERFSAEFPKEGPSILRIQQVVRGDSAAYFCAGAAGANTEAFFGQGTRLTVV.

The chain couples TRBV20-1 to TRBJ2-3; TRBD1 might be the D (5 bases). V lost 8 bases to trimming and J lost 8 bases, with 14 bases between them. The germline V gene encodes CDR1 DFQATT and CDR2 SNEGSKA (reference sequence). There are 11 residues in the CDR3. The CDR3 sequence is CSLGRESTQYF. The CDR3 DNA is TGCAGTTTAGGCAGGGAAAGTACGCAGTATTTT.

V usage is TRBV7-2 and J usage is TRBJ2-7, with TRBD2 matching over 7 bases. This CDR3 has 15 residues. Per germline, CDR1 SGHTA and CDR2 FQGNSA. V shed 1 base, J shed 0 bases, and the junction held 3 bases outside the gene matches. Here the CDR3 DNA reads TGTGCCAGCAGCTTAGACAGCGGGGACTCCTACGAGCAGTACTTC. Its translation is CASSLDSGDSYEQYF. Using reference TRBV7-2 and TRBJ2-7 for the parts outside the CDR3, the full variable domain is GAGVSQSPSNKVTEKGKDVELRCDPISGHTALYWYRQSLGQGLEFLIYFQGNSAPDKSGLPSDRFSAERTGGSVSTLTIQRTQQEDSAVYLCASSLDSGDSYEQYFGPGTRLTVT.

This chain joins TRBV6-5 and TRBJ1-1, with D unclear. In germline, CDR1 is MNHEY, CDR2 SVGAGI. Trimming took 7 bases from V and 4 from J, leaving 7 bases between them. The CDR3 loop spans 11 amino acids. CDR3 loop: CASITRTEAFF. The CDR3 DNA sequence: TGTGCCAGCATTACACGCACTGAAGCTTTCTTT.